The source of this TCR beta chain is a study of T cell changes during pregnancy in multiple sclerosis. TCRdb's copy holds only in-frame clones and misses some; the assay was immunoSEQ multiplex PCR. The sample gives tens of thousands of clones, approximately 81% of which show up once; 0.55% to 0.75% is in the top ten. The trim removed 0 bases at V and 0 bases at J, leaving 3 bases unmatched. Germline V lookup: CDR1 MNHEY, CDR2 SVGAGI. This CDR3 is 16 amino acids long. This TCR was recovered from a female donor with multiple sclerosis, enrolled in a pregnancy study. Sequenced material: CD4+ T cells from peripheral blood mononuclear cells, taken before pregnancy. The chain combines TRBV6-5 with TRBJ2-7; 9 bases are a match to TRBD2. The CDR3 spells CASSYSRGGSSYEQYF. The CDR3 coding sequence is TGTGCCAGCAGTTACTCGCGGGGGGGTTCCTCCTACGAGCAGTACTTC.